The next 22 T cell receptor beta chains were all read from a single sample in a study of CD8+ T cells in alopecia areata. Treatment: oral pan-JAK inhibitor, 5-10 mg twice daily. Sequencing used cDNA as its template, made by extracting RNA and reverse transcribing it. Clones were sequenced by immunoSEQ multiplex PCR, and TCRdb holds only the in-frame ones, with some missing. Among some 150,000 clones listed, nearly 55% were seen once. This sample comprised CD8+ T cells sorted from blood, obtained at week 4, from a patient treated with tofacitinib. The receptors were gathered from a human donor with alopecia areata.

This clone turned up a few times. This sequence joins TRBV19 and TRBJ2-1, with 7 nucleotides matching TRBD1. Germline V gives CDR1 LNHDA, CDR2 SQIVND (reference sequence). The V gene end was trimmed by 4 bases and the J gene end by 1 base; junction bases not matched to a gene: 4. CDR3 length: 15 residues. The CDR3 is CASSSRDSSYNEQFF. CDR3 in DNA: TGTGCCAGTAGTAGCCGGGACAGTTCCTACAATGAGCAGTTCTTC.

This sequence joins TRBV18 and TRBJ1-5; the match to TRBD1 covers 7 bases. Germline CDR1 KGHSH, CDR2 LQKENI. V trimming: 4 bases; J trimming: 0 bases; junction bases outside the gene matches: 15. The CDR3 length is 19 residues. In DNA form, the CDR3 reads TGTGCCAGCTCACTGCTTTCCGACAGGGAGGGGTATAGCAATCAGCCCCAGCATTTT. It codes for CASSLLSDREGYSNQPQHF.

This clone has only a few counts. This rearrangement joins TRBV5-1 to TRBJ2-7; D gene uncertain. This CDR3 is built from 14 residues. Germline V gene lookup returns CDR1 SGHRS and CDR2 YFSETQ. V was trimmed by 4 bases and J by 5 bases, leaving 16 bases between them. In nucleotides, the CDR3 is TGCGCCAGCAGCAACCAATCCGGGTCCGACGAGCAGTACTTC. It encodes CASSNQSGSDEQYF.

This CDR3 is CASSATGTAYEQYF. Written as DNA, the CDR3 is TGTGCCAGCAGTGCGACCGGGACAGCCTACGAGCAGTACTTC. The chain has TRBV27 and TRBJ2-7, with 7 positions matching TRBD1. The V gene end was trimmed by 5 bases and the J gene end by 2 bases; junction bases not matched to a gene: 6. CDR1 MNHEY and CDR2 SMNVEV come from the germline V gene (reference sequence). This CDR3 spans 14 amino acids.

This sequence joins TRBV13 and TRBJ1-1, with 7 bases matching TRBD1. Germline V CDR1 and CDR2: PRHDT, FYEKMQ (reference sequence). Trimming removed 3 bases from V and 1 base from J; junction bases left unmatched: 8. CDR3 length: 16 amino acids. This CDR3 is CASSFGPGQPNTEAFF. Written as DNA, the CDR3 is TGTGCCAGCAGCTTTGGACCGGGACAGCCGAACACTGAAGCTTTCTTT.

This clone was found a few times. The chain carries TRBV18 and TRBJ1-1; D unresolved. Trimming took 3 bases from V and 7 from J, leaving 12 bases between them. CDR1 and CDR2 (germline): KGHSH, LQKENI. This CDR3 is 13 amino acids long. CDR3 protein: CASSPDVIGEAFF. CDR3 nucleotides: TGTGCCAGCTCACCGGATGTCATCGGTGAAGCTTTCTTT.

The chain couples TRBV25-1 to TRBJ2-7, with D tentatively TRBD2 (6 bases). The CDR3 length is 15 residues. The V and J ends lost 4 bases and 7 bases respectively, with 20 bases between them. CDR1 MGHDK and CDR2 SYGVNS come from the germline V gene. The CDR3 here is CASSAWDFASGEQYF. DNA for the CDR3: TGTGCCAGCAGTGCCTGGGACTTCGCTTCAGGAGAGCAGTACTTC.

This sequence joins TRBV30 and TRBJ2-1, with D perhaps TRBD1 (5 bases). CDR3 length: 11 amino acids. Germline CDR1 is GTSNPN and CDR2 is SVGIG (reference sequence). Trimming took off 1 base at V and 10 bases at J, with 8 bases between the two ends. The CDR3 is CAWSEGREQFF. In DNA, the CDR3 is TGTGCCTGGAGTGAGGGGCGCGAGCAGTTCTTC. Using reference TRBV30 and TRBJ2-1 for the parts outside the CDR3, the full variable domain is SQTIHQWPATLVQPVGSPLSLECTVEGTSNPNLYWYRQAAGRGLQLLFYSVGIGQISSEVPQNLSASRPQDRQFILSSKKLLLSDSGFYLCAWSEGREQFFGPGTRLTVL.

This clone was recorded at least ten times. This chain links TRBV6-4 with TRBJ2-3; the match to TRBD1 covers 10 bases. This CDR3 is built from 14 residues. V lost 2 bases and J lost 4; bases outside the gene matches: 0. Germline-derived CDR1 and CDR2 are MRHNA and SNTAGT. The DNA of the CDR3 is TGTGCCAGCAGTGACGGGACAGGGGCAGATACGCAGTATTTT. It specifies CASSDGTGADTQYF.

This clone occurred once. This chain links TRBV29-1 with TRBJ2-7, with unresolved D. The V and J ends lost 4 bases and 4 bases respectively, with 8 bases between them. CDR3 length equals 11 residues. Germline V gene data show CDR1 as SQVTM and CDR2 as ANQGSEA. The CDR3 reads CSVVELYEQYF. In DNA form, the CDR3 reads TGCAGCGTTGTTGAGCTATACGAGCAGTACTTC.

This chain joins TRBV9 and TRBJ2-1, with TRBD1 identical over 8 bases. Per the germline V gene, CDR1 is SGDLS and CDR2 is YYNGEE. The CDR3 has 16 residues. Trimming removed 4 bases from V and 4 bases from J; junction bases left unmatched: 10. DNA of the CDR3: TGTGCCAGCAGCCCGGAAGGACAGGGACTGTACAATGAGCAGTTCTTC. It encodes CASSPEGQGLYNEQFF.

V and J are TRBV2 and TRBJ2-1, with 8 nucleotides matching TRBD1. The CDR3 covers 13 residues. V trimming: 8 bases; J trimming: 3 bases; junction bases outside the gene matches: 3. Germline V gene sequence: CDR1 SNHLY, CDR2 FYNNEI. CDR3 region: CASPGTGYNEQFF. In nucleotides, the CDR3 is TGTGCCAGCCCCGGGACAGGCTACAATGAGCAGTTCTTC.

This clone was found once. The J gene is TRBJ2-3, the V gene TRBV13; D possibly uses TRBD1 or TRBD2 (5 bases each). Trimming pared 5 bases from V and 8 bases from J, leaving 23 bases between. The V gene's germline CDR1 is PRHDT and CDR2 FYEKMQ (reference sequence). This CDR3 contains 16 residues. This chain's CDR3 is CASSINAGTPAGTQYF. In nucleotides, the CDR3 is TGTGCCAGCAGCATTAACGCCGGGACCCCCGCCGGTACGCAGTATTTT.

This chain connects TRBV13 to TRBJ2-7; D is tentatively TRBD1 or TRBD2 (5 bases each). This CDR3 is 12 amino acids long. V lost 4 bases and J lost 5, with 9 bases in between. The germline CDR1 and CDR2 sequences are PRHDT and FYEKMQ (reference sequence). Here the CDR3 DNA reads TGTGCCAGCAGCTCTCAGGGAGACGAGCAGTACTTC. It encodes CASSSQGDEQYF.

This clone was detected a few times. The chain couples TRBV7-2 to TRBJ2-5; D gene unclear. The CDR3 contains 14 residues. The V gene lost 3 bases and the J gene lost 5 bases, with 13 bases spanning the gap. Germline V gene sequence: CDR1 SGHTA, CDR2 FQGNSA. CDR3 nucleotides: TGTGCCAGCAGCTTTTTCCGTCCCAGGGAGACCCAGTACTTC. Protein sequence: CASSFFRPRETQYF.

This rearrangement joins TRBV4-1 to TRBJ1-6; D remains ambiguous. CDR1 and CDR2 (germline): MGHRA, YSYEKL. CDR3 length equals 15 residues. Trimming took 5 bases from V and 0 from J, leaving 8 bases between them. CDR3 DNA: TGCGCCAGCAGCTTCGGGAACTCCTATAATTCACCCCTCCACTTT. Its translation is CASSFGNSYNSPLHF.

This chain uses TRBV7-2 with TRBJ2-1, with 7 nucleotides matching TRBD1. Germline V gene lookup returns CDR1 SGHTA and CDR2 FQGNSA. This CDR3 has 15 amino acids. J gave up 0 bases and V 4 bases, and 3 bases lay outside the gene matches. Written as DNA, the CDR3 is TGTGCCAGCAGCTGGGGACAGACCTCCTACAATGAGCAGTTCTTC. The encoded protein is CASSWGQTSYNEQFF. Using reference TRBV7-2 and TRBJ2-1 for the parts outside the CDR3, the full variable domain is GAGVSQSPSNKVTEKGKDVELRCDPISGHTALYWYRQSLGQGLEFLIYFQGNSAPDKSGLPSDRFSAERTGGSVSTLTIQRTQQEDSAVYLCASSWGQTSYNEQFFGPGTRLTVL.

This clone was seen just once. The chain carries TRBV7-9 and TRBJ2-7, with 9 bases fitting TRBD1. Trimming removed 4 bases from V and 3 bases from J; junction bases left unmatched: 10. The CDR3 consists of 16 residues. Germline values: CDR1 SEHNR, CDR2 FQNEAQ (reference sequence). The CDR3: CASSSLRDRALYEQYF. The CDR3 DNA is TGTGCCAGCAGCTCGCTCCGGGACAGGGCCCTCTACGAGCAGTACTTC. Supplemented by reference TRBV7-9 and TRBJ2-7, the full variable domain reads DTGVSQNPRHKITKRGQNVTFRCDPISEHNRLYWYRQTLGQGPEFLTYFQNEAQLEKSRLLSDRFSAERPKGSFSTLEIQRTEQGDSAMYLCASSSLRDRALYEQYFGPGTRLTVT.

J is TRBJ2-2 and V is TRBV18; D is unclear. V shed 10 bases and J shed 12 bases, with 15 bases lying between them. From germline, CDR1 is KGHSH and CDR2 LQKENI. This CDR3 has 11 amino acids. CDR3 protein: CATPVDEKLFF. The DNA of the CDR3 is TGTGCCACCCCGGTAGACGAAAAGCTGTTTTTT.

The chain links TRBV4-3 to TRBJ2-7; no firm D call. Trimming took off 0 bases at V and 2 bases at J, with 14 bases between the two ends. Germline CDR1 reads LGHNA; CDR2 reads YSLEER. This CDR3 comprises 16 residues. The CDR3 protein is CASSQDRQITAYEQYF. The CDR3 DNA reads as TGCGCCAGCAGCCAAGATAGGCAGATCACAGCCTACGAGCAGTACTTC.

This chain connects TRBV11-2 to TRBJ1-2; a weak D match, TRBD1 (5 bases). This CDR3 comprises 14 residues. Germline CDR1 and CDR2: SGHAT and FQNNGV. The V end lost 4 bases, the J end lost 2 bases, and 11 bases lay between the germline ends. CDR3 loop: CASSSFGDNYGYTF. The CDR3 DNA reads TGTGCCAGCAGCTCATTTGGGGACAACTATGGCTACACCTTC.

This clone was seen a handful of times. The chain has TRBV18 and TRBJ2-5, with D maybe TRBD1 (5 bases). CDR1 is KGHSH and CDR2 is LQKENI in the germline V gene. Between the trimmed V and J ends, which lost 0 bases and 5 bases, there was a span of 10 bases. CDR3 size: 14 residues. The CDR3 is CASSPPGLGETQYF. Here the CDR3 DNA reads TGTGCCAGCTCACCACCGGGGCTGGGGGAGACCCAGTACTTC.